The 27 T cell receptor beta chains listed next were all sequenced from one sample in a study of identifying expanded T cells in peripheral blood. Assay used: immunoSEQ multiplex PCR; TCRdb lists only in-frame clones, some missing. The sample includes approximately 91,000 clones, roughly 88% seen only once; the top ten take over 3%. The sequenced material came from blood. These receptors all stem from a person aged 18 to 69 in good health.

The chain carries TRBV7-3 and TRBJ2-5; D perhaps matches TRBD1 (6 bases). The CDR3 has 13 residues. Germline lookup yields CDR1 SGHTA and CDR2 FQGTGA. V lost 10 bases and J lost 4, with 16 bases in between. The CDR3 sequence: CATSLRGGETQYF. DNA of the CDR3: TGTGCCACCTCGCTCAGAGGGGGAGAGACCCAGTACTTC.

With regard to this clone: Other DNA variants within this sample encode the same CDR3. The rearrangement joins TRBV5-1 to TRBJ1-5, with no clear D. This CDR3 region has 13 residues. The V gene's germline CDR1 is SGHRS and CDR2 YFSETQ. Trimming took off 0 bases at V and 0 bases at J, with 1 base between the two ends. The chain's CDR3 is CASSLDSNQPQHF. The CDR3 DNA reads TGCGCCAGCAGCTTGGATAGCAATCAGCCCCAGCATTTT.

This rearrangement joins TRBV7-9 to TRBJ2-7; TRBD2 agrees at 11 bases. There are 17 residues in the CDR3. Germline V gene sequence: CDR1 SEHNR, CDR2 FQNEAQ (reference sequence). V lost 5 bases to trimming and J lost 0 bases; unmatched junction nucleotides: 9. The DNA for the CDR3 is TGTGCCAGCAGCCCGATGATGACTAGCGGGGCCTCCTACGAGCAGTACTTC. It is translated as CASSPMMTSGASYEQYF.

V and J are TRBV7-3 and TRBJ2-3; tentatively, D is TRBD1 or TRBD2 (5 bases each). CDR1 is SGHTA and CDR2 is FQGTGA in the germline V gene. The V and J ends lost 0 bases and 0 bases respectively, with 13 bases between them. CDR3 size: 17 residues. CDR3 loop: CASSLTRDGTSTDTQYF. The CDR3 DNA reads as TGTGCCAGCAGCTTAACCAGGGACGGAACTAGCACAGATACGCAGTATTTT.

This CDR3 is CASSQFGGSNQPQHF. CDR3 DNA sequence: TGTGCCAGCAGCCAATTTGGGGGTAGCAATCAGCCCCAGCATTTT. J is TRBJ1-5 and V is TRBV16, with TRBD1 as a possible D gene (5 bases). Trimming removed 1 base at V and 0 bases at J, with 7 bases between. The germline CDR1 and CDR2 sequences are KGHSY and FQNENV. The CDR3 runs 15 residues.

The chain is built from TRBV9 and TRBJ2-5, with 10 positions matching TRBD1. The CDR3 sequence is 17 residues long. V was clipped by 3 bases and J by 1 base; unmatched bases: 9. Germline assignment: CDR1 SGDLS and CDR2 YYNGEE. CDR3 sequence: CASSATGGLGAQETQYF. Written as DNA, the CDR3 is TGTGCCAGCAGCGCGACAGGGGGCCTTGGGGCCCAAGAGACCCAGTACTTC.

This chain's CDR3 is CAWSPSGASTDTQYF. CDR3 coding DNA: TGTGCCTGGAGTCCGAGCGGGGCTAGCACAGATACGCAGTATTTT. The rearrangement joins TRBV30 to TRBJ2-3; TRBD2 aligns across 7 bases. CDR1 GTSNPN and CDR2 SVGIG come from the germline V gene (reference sequence). V shed 2 bases, J shed 0 bases, and the junction held 5 bases outside the gene matches. There are 15 residues in the CDR3.

The rearrangement joins TRBV5-6 to TRBJ1-5; D is uncertain. The V and J ends lost 3 bases and 0 bases respectively, with 22 bases between them. CDR1 is SGHDT, CDR2 YYEEEE, per germline. The CDR3 covers 19 residues. CDR3 nucleotides: TGTGCCAGCAGCTCTGCGGGCGGTTCGGGGATATATAGCAATCAGCCCCAGCATTTT. Its protein is CASSSAGGSGIYSNQPQHF.

The J gene is TRBJ1-1, the V gene TRBV15, with 8 nucleotides matching TRBD1. The CDR3 is made up of 17 amino acids. CDR1 and CDR2 (germline): LNHNV, YYDKDF (reference sequence). V was pared by 0 bases and J by 10 bases, with 16 bases of the junction left unmatched. CDR3 in DNA: TGTGCCACCAGCAGAGATCGCCCTCAGGGGGCGCGGGAGCGAGCTTTCTTT. Translating it yields CATSRDRPQGARERAFF.

The chain employs TRBV10-3 and TRBJ2-3, with 9 bases identical to TRBD2. CDR1 ENHRY and CDR2 SYGVKD come from the germline V gene. The CDR3 loop spans 14 amino acids. Trimming took 6 bases from V and 5 from J; bases not matched to a gene: 6. CDR3 in amino acids: CAISWRGGGDTQYF. In DNA, the CDR3 is TGTGCCATCAGCTGGCGGGGGGGAGGAGATACGCAGTATTTT.

This clone was observed a single time. The chain links TRBV7-9 to TRBJ1-1; no firm D call. Trimming cost V 1 base and J 7 bases, with 7 bases left between them. CDR1 is SEHNR and CDR2 is FQNEAQ in the germline V gene (reference sequence). CDR3 size: 12 residues. The CDR3 nucleotides read TGTGCCAGCAGCTTAGTGTTGGATGAAGCTTTCTTT. Translating gives CASSLVLDEAFF.

This clone has only one observation. The gene calls are TRBV6-5 and TRBJ2-3; 12 nucleotides match TRBD2. The length of the CDR3 is 16 residues. V lost 3 bases to trimming and J lost 4 bases; unmatched junction nucleotides: 5. Germline-derived CDR1 and CDR2 are MNHEY and SVGAGI. As DNA, the CDR3 is TGTGCCAGCAGTTATACCGGACTAGCGGGGTCAGATACGCAGTATTTT. Amino acid sequence: CASSYTGLAGSDTQYF.

V is TRBV27 and J is TRBJ1-2; D is undetermined. V shed 1 base and J shed 6 bases, with 15 bases lying between them. Germline V gives CDR1 MNHEY, CDR2 SMNVEV (reference sequence). The CDR3 has 15 residues. DNA for the CDR3: TGTGCCAGCAGTTTATGGGCAGGCGCTACCAATGGCTACACCTTC. This encodes CASSLWAGATNGYTF.

The chain recombines TRBV21-1 with TRBJ1-1. TRBV21-1 is assigned pseudogene status. CDR3 length: 14 residues. The CDR3 DNA reads as TGTGCCAGCAGCAATGAGGCGCGGGGGACTGAAGCTTTCTTT. Its translation: CASSNEARGTEAFF.

The chain carries TRBV4-3 and TRBJ2-7; 7 nucleotides line up with TRBD2. The V segment lost 3 bases and the J segment 0 bases; nucleotides outside the gene matches: 8. The CDR3 consists of 16 residues. The germline V gene has CDR1 LGHNA and CDR2 YSLEER. The DNA of the CDR3 is TGCGCCAGCAGCCATGGACTAGGAAAGGGCTCCTACGAGCAGTACTTC. Translation: CASSHGLGKGSYEQYF.

The V gene is TRBV7-6, the J gene TRBJ2-1; no clear D. Germline values: CDR1 SGHVS, CDR2 FNYEAQ. Deletions cut 4 bases from V and 2 bases from J, with 12 bases between. This CDR3 has 15 amino acids. The CDR3, as DNA: TGTGCCAGCAGCTCAGCGACGGACGCCTACAATGAGCAGTTCTTC. Translated: CASSSATDAYNEQFF.

The chain has TRBV9 and TRBJ1-5; D uncertain. Germline-derived CDR1 and CDR2 are SGDLS and YYNGEE. The CDR3 totals 13 residues. Trimming shortened V by 1 base and J by 10 bases, and 12 bases separated the two germline ends. This CDR3 reads CASSVRSDGPQHF. As DNA, the CDR3 is TGTGCCAGCAGCGTAAGAAGTGATGGACCCCAGCATTTT.

This chain uses TRBV9 with TRBJ2-2; possibly TRBD1 or TRBD2 for D (6 bases each). The V gene's germline CDR1 is SGDLS and CDR2 YYNGEE. V shed 3 bases and J shed 0 bases, with 15 bases lying between them. There are 17 residues in the CDR3. The CDR3 loop is CASSAGAGTSNTGELFF. The CDR3 bases are TGTGCCAGCAGCGCGGGAGCCGGGACATCGAACACCGGGGAGCTGTTTTTT.

There are a few counts of this clone. The J gene is TRBJ2-6, the V gene TRBV6-4; D gene uncertain. The CDR3 spans 15 residues. Trimming cost V 3 bases and J 0 bases, with 6 bases left between them. Germline V gives CDR1 MRHNA, CDR2 SNTAGT. As DNA, the CDR3 is TGTGCCAGCAGTGAGAGTATCTCTGGGGCCAACGTCCTGACTTTC. Protein sequence: CASSESISGANVLTF.

J is TRBJ2-1 and V is TRBV21-1; the table assigns TRBD1, which was not confirmed against the DNA. TRBV21-1 is flagged as a pseudogene. This CDR3 contains 16 residues. CDR3 protein: CASSKRQSASYNEQFF. The CDR3 DNA sequence: TGTGCCAGCAGCAAGAGACAATCGGCCTCCTACAATGAGCAGTTCTTC.

The CDR3: CAWSAGVETQYF. The CDR3 DNA sequence: TGTGCCTGGAGTGCGGGGGTGGAGACCCAGTACTTC. The rearrangement joins TRBV30 to TRBJ2-5, with D possibly matching TRBD2 (6 bases). Germline assignment: CDR1 GTSNPN and CDR2 SVGIG (reference sequence). The CDR3 covers 12 residues. With 1 base removed from V and 5 bases from J, the gap between germline ends came to 8 bases.

V and J are TRBV5-1 and TRBJ1-3, with a weak D call TRBD1 (6 bases). V lost 3 bases, J lost 2 bases, and 9 bases lay in between. CDR3 length equals 14 residues. Looked up from germline, CDR1 is SGHRS and CDR2 is YFSETQ. The CDR3 DNA follows: TGCGCCAGCAGCTCACAGGGTGCTGGAAACACCATATATTTT. Translated, it gives CASSSQGAGNTIYF.

V gene TRBV5-1 combines with J gene TRBJ1-1; 7 nucleotides agree with TRBD1. The CDR3 is 15 amino acids. Germline CDR1 SGHRS, CDR2 YFSETQ. With V trimmed by 2 bases and J by 0 bases, 4 bases remained unmatched. The CDR3 nucleotides are TGCGCCAGCAGCTTTACCGGGACAGTGAACACTGAAGCTTTCTTT. Translated, it gives CASSFTGTVNTEAFF.

As for this clone: The same CDR3 can be traced to other DNA sequences in this sample. The CDR3 reads CASSPGATYEQYF. The CDR3 bases are TGTGCCAGCAGCCCCGGAGCCACCTACGAGCAGTACTTC. The chain recombines TRBV5-4 with TRBJ2-7; no clear D. This CDR3 spans 13 amino acids. Trimming removed 4 bases at V and 2 bases at J, with 10 bases between. Germline CDR1 and CDR2: SGHNT and YYREEE (reference sequence). Variable domain in full (rest from reference TRBV5-4 and TRBJ2-7): ETGVTQSPTHLIKTRGQQVTLRCSSQSGHNTVSWYQQALGQGPQFIFQYYREEENGRGNFPPRFSGLQFPNYSSELNVNALELDDSALYLCASSPGATYEQYFGPGTRLTVT.

V usage is TRBV11-1 and J usage is TRBJ2-1; 9 bases align to TRBD1. Germline CDR1 SGHAT, CDR2 FQDESV (reference sequence). The CDR3 length is 14 residues. J was trimmed by 6 bases and V by 2 bases; bases with no gene match: 2. CDR3 sequence: CASSLLTGGNEQFF. The CDR3 DNA sequence: TGTGCCAGCAGCTTACTGACAGGGGGCAATGAGCAGTTCTTC.

The rearrangement uses TRBV5-1 and TRBJ2-2; 10 bases map to TRBD1. The CDR3 is 15 amino acids. Germline lookup yields CDR1 SGHRS and CDR2 YFSETQ. V was pared by 4 bases and J by 4 bases, with 4 bases of the junction left unmatched. DNA for the CDR3: TGCGCCAGCAGCACGGGACAGGGGTTCACCGGGGAGCTGTTTTTT. Its translation is CASSTGQGFTGELFF. The full variable domain, rest sourced from reference TRBV5-1 and TRBJ2-2, is KAGVTQTPRYLIKTRGQQVTLSCSPISGHRSVSWYQQTPGQGLQFLFEYFSETQRNKGNFPGRFSGRQFSNSRSEMNVSTLELGDSALYLCASSTGQGFTGELFFGEGSRLTVL.

This chain connects TRBV27 to TRBJ1-1, with D perhaps TRBD1 (5 bases). Germline CDR1 reads MNHEY; CDR2 reads SMNVEV (reference sequence). CDR3 size: 15 residues. Trimming shortened V by 3 bases and J by 6 bases, and 17 bases separated the two germline ends. CDR3 amino acids: CASSLGGETGAEAFF. The CDR3 DNA reads as TGTGCCAGCAGTTTGGGGGGAGAAACCGGGGCTGAAGCTTTCTTT.